Described below is a single T cell receptor beta chain sequence and its context. Its target is unknown. With a J-beta primer mix and a sample-barcoded 5' primer, a second PCR ran roughly 6 to 11 cycles. TCRdb passed the 5' RACE reads through MiXCR, listing each CDR3 protein once. Among 650,000 to 900,000 distinct CDR3 sequences listed, approximately 59% were seen once. The sample originates from a study of blood T cells in healthy people across ages. Broader study findings: The fall in TCR beta diversity per million T cells was roughly linear with age.

This receptor was obtained from a young man in good health. Sequencing used blood.

The CDR3 bases are TGTGCCAGCAGCTCCTGGCTAGGGGCCTCTGGGGCCAACGTCCTGACTTTC. Protein product: CASSSWLGASGANVLTF. The chain employs TRBV7-3 and TRBJ2-6; a weak D match, TRBD1 (5 bases). The CDR3 has 17 amino acids. V gave up 4 bases and J gave up 0 bases, with 13 bases separating them. Per the germline V gene, CDR1 is SGHTA and CDR2 is FQGTGA.